These 13 T cell receptor beta chains share one sample of origin, sequenced in a study of OX40 agonist ivuxolimab in advanced cancers. The assay was immunoSEQ multiplex PCR, and TCRdb's table has in-frame clones only and misses some. The top ten hold less than 8% of the sample, which has 75,000 to 95,000 clones, just under 90% seen once. The source material was CD4+ or CD8+ T cells sorted from blood, sampled in a trial of the OX40 agonist ivuxolimab. Receptors originate from an adult with an advanced solid tumor such as melanoma, head and neck, liver or kidney cancer.

The table lists this clone with a count of one. The chain uses TRBV7-8 and TRBJ2-3; 8 nucleotides line up with TRBD2. Per the germline V gene, CDR1 is SGHVS and CDR2 is FQNEAQ. The CDR3 totals 15 residues. Trimming removed 3 bases from V and 3 bases from J; junction bases left unmatched: 5. CDR3 sequence (DNA): TGTGCCAGCAGCTTCCATAGCGGGACAACAGATACGCAGTATTTT. It codes for CASSFHSGTTDTQYF.

Remarks on this clone: At one of its ends the junction is not consistent with the germline gene, which may arise from a read error. The J gene is TRBJ2-1, the V gene TRBV7-7; TRBD2 is a possible D gene (5 bases). The germline gives CDR1 SSHAT, CDR2 FNYEAQ (reference sequence). The CDR3 is made up of 13 amino acids. CDR3 nucleotide sequence: TGTGCTAGCAGCTTAGCGAAGTGGGATGAGCAGTTCTTC. It specifies CASSLAKWDEQFF.

V and J are TRBV6-6 and TRBJ1-2; no reliable D call. Looked up from germline, CDR1 is MNHNY and CDR2 is SVGAGI (reference sequence). The CDR3 runs to 14 residues. V lost 1 base and J lost 2, with 8 bases in between. The CDR3 spells CASSYLGRNYGYTF. CDR3 DNA: TGTGCCAGCAGTTACTTAGGCAGGAACTATGGCTACACCTTC.

The rearrangement links TRBV27 to TRBJ2-7; possibly TRBD1 or TRBD2 for D (5 bases each). Germline CDR1 reads MNHEY; CDR2 reads SMNVEV (reference sequence). The CDR3 spans 14 residues. Trimming pared 2 bases from V and 0 bases from J, leaving 8 bases between. This CDR3 is CASSLVGTSYEQYF. The CDR3 DNA reads TGTGCCAGCAGTTTAGTTGGGACCTCCTACGAGCAGTACTTC.

V gene TRBV4-1 combines with J gene TRBJ1-1, with D perhaps TRBD1 (5 bases). The CDR3 sequence is 14 residues long. The germline V gene encodes CDR1 MGHRA and CDR2 YSYEKL. V lost 1 base and J lost 3, with 9 bases in between. In nucleotides, the CDR3 is TGCGCCAGCAGCCAAGGCAGGGAGCACACTGAAGCTTTCTTT. Its translation: CASSQGREHTEAFF.

This chain connects TRBV18 to TRBJ1-2, with D uncertain. The V gene lost 6 bases and the J gene lost 5 bases, with 19 bases spanning the gap. Germline loops: CDR1 KGHSH, CDR2 LQKENI. The CDR3 totals 15 residues. CDR3 amino acids: CASSPDSTVGYGYTF. The DNA for the CDR3 is TGTGCCAGCTCCCCAGACTCCACCGTAGGGTATGGCTACACCTTC.

V gene TRBV14 combines with J gene TRBJ2-2; D unclear. CDR3 size: 14 residues. The ends were cut back, 6 bases at V and 0 bases at J, with 8 bases in the middle. Germline CDR1 reads SGHDN; CDR2 reads FVKESK. CDR3: CASRNNANTGELFF. As DNA, the CDR3 is TGTGCCAGCAGAAATAATGCGAACACCGGGGAGCTGTTTTTT.

V is TRBV7-9 and J is TRBJ1-5; no clear D gene. The CDR3 has 14 amino acids. The V and J ends lost 1 base and 8 bases respectively, with 12 bases between them. Germline values: CDR1 SEHNR, CDR2 FQNEAQ (reference sequence). CDR3 in amino acids: CASSLGLGSEPQHF. The CDR3 coding sequence is TGTGCCAGCAGCTTAGGTCTCGGGTCGGAGCCCCAGCATTTT.

The chain recombines TRBV7-6 with TRBJ2-3, with a weak D call TRBD2 (6 bases). This CDR3 is 18 amino acids long. Trimming removed 5 bases at V and 1 base at J, with 22 bases between. The V gene's germline CDR1 is SGHVS and CDR2 FNYEAQ. Here the CDR3 reads CASSLRALTSTRTDTQYF. DNA for the CDR3: TGTGCCAGCAGCCTACGCGCCCTTACTAGCACCCGCACAGATACGCAGTATTTT.

The V call is TRBV27, the J call TRBJ2-7; D remains ambiguous. CDR1 and CDR2 from the germline V gene are MNHEY and SMNVEV (reference sequence). CDR3 length: 17 amino acids. V lost 8 bases to trimming and J lost 2 bases, with 25 bases between them. The CDR3 bases are TGTGCCAGCTCAAAATTGCTTGGGCTCGGCAGAACCTACGAGCAGTACTTC. Residues: CASSKLLGLGRTYEQYF.

As DNA, the CDR3 is TGTGCCAGCAGTTTTAGTCTTACTGAAGCTTTCTTT. Amino acids: CASSFSLTEAFF. This chain connects TRBV28 to TRBJ1-1, with unresolved D. This CDR3 is built from 12 residues. The germline gives CDR1 MDHEN, CDR2 SYDVKM. V was clipped by 3 bases and J by 5 bases, with 7 bases between them. Full variable domain (rest looked up from reference TRBV28 and TRBJ1-1): DVKVTQSSRYLVKRTGEKVFLECVQDMDHENMFWYRQDPGLGLRLIYFSYDVKMKEKGDIPEGYSVSREKKERFSLILESASTNQTSMYLCASSFSLTEAFFGQGTRLTVV.

The chain combines TRBV2 with TRBJ2-1; 12 bases agree with TRBD2. CDR3 length: 15 amino acids. Germline CDR1 and CDR2: SNHLY and FYNNEI. Germline trimming cut 3 bases from V and 6 bases from J; bases unmatched to any gene: 3. The CDR3 nucleotides are TGTGCCAGCAGTGAGACTAGCGGGAGTCTCAATGAGCAGTTCTTC. Its translation is CASSETSGSLNEQFF.

V and J are TRBV6-6 and TRBJ2-5; 7 positions agree with TRBD2. With V trimmed by 7 bases and J by 5 bases, 13 bases remained unmatched. The CDR3 is made up of 15 amino acids. Germline CDR1 and CDR2: MNHNY and SVGAGI (reference sequence). CDR3 residues: CASTDGGSIFETQYF. DNA of the CDR3: TGTGCCAGCACTGATGGCGGGAGTATCTTTGAGACCCAGTACTTC.